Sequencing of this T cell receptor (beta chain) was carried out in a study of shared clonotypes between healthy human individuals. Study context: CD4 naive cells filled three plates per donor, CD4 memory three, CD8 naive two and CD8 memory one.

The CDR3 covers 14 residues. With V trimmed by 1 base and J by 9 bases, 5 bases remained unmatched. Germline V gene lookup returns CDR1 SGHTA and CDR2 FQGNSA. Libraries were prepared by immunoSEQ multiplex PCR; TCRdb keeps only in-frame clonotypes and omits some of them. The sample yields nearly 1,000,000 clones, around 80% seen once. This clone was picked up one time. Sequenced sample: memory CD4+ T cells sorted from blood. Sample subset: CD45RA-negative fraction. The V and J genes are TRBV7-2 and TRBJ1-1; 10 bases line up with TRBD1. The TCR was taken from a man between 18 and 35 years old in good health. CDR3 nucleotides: TGTGCCAGCAGCTTAGTGGGACAGGGGCCCCAAGCTTTCTTT. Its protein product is CASSLVGQGPQAFF. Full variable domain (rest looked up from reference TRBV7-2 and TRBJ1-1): GAGVSQSPSNKVTEKGKDVELRCDPISGHTALYWYRQSLGQGLEFLIYFQGNSAPDKSGLPSDRFSAERTGGSVSTLTIQRTQQEDSAVYLCASSLVGQGPQAFFGQGTRLTVV.